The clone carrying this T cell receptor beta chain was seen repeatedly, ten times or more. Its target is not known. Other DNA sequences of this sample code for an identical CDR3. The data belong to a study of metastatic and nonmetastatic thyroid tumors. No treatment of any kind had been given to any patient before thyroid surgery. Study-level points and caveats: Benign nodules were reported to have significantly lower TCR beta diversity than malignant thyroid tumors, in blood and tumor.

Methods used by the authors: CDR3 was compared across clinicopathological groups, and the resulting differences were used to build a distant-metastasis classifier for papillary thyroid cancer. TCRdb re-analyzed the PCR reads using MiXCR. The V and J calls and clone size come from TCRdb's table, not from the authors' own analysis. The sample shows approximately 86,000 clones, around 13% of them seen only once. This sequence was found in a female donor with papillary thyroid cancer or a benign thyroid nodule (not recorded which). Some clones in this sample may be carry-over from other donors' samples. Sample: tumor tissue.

CDR3 region: CASSHGSGTGGGYTF. The DNA of the CDR3 is TGCGCCAGCAGCCACGGGTCCGGGACAGGGGGTGGCTACACCTTC. V and J are TRBV4-1 and TRBJ1-2; 11 nucleotides line up with TRBD1. The CDR3 consists of 15 residues. Germline V gene sequence: CDR1 MGHRA, CDR2 YSYEKL. Trimming cost V 3 bases and J 7 bases; bases outside gene matches: 7.